This T cell receptor (beta chain) was captured in a study of cytomegalovirus exposure and HLA in healthy donors. Study observations and caveats: HLA alleles showed associations with about 17,000 TCR beta sequences in a later analysis, at a 0.05 false discovery rate. Common viral pathogens were later found to be apparently linked to several of the most significant clusters.

About this clone: Its antigen is as yet unknown.

V shed 1 base, J shed 8 bases, and the junction held 10 bases outside the gene matches. Germline V gene sequence: CDR1 SGHTA, CDR2 FQGNSA. CDR3 size: 15 residues. PCR used 60 Vbeta primers and 13 Jbeta primers. Libraries were prepared by immunoSEQ multiplex PCR; TCRdb keeps only in-frame clonotypes and omits some of them. The top ten hold around 1.5% of the sample, which has 190,000 or so clones, roughly 87% seen once. Donors had nominal health at sampling but likely had unrecorded immune exposures. The chain is built from TRBV7-2 and TRBJ1-2, with 7 bases identical to TRBD1. This receptor was identified in a man aged 50-60 years in good health and CMV-seronegative. Sequencing was done on a sample of PBMCs. The CDR3: CASSLVQGGLSGYTF. CDR3 nucleotide sequence: TGTGCCAGCAGCTTAGTGCAGGGGGGTCTTAGCGGCTACACCTTC.